This TCR beta chain is drawn from a study of cytomegalovirus exposure and HLA in healthy donors. V was cut by 6 bases and J by 1 base, with 13 bases left in between. From germline, CDR1 is MNHNY and CDR2 SVGAGI (reference sequence). CDR3 size: 14 residues. The table came from immunoSEQ multiplex PCR; TCRdb's copy has only in-frame clones and leaves some out. This sample has approximately 200,000 clones, with more than 65% found just once. This chain connects TRBV6-6 to TRBJ2-7, with a weak D call TRBD2 (6 bases). Input material: PBMCs. The receptor was isolated from a woman aged 30 to 39 in good health and CMV-seropositive. The CDR3 bases are TGTGCCAGCAGCGAGGCTAGCGAGTCCTACGAGCAGTACTTC. Encoded protein: CASSEASESYEQYF.